This T cell receptor (beta chain) was captured in a study of graft-versus-host responses after intestinal transplantation (dated by TCRdb to about 2021). As for the study more broadly: Multivisceral, liver-intestinal, or isolated intestinal transplants were received by the recipients. Of the 20 to 25 intestinal transplant recipients enrolled in the cohort, one of whom was a retransplant, a few patients without pretransplant specimens were excluded. Every recipient was given anti-thymocyte globulin induction, followed by approximately three years of maintenance tacrolimus and steroids. To identify alloreactive clones, pre-transplant mixed lymphocyte reaction products were sequenced and compared with unstimulated pre-transplant donor and recipient T cells. Rather than being sequenced by the commercial service, samples from three later patients were sequenced in-house on an Illumina MiSeq and processed with MiXCR. A peak of at least 4% donor T cells among recipient peripheral blood mononuclear cells was the definition used for donor T cell macrochimerism. After intestinal transplantation, graft-versus-host and host-versus-graft alloreactive T cell clones in the graft, circulation and bone marrow were tracked using bulk TCR-beta CDR3 sequencing.

Library preparation employed the immunoSEQ multiplex PCR assay. Adaptive Biotechnologies carried out high-throughput TCR-beta CDR3 sequencing of genomic DNA for most patients. Per the source publication's procedure: TCR sequencing data for over 15 patients were retrieved from Adaptive's ImmunoSEQ software; a few other patients were processed with MiXCR and VDJtools. Because the origin of CDR3 nucleotide sequences shared between donor and recipient could not be assigned, those sequences were removed. To be classed as alloreactive, a clone needed at least 2-fold expansion over unstimulated cells and a minimum CFSE-low frequency of 0.002% (template counts) or 0.001% (read counts). A clone was considered mappable if detected in the sequenced pre-transplant spleen, lymph node, or MLR CFSE-low populations of the donor or recipient. Cumulative frequency of alloreactive clones was calculated as a percentage of all sequences weighted by copy number. TCRdb obtained this table from immuneACCESS and retained in-frame rearrangements with V and J assigned. These tables miss some clones; where compared with another copy, unresolved V genes account for less than half of the shortfall, and the remainder is unexplained. That table is the source of V, J and clone size, and D and trimming were worked out from the DNA. Counted in this sample were tens of thousands of clones; 92% of them appeared once. The ten largest clones take up 6.5% to 8.5% of the sample.

With regard to this clone: No antigen is known for it. No base qualities exist here, and no much larger clone lies one base off it.

From the germline V gene, CDR1 is MGHRA and CDR2 is YSYEKL. The CDR3, cysteine through phenylalanine, is 14 amino acids long. The entry retains the CDR3 DNA only, 42 bases that are in frame from base 1. V and J are truncated by 1 base and 8 bases respectively, leaving an intervening sequence of 11 bases. On the study overall, not on this receptor specifically: GvH clones turned up in recipient bone marrow, with some appearing earlier in ileal mucosa or blood, a pattern consistent with an intestinal mucosal origin. Peak levels of circulating GvH clones were associated with declines in HvG clones early after transplant. The conclusions were limited by the relatively low number and heterogeneity of the intestinal transplant patients. Patients with donor T cell macrochimerism had high GvH to HvG T cell clonal ratios in their allografts.

After transplant, bone marrow was aspirated from the posterior iliac crest or from another site chosen by the physician. The sample was bone marrow, taken roughly 110 weeks after intestinal transplantation. The rearranged chain carries TRBV4-1 and TRBJ1-4; no D segment can be confidently identified. This clonotype originated in a human patient who received an intestinal transplant, so some T cells may come from the graft donor. The CDR3 reads CASSQGVADEKLFF. The bases are TGCGCCAGCAGCCAAGGGGTAGCAGACGAAAAACTGTTTTTT.